The sequence of this T cell receptor beta chain was determined in a study of Ad26.COV2.S vaccination and SARS-CoV-2 variants. Sequenced by immunoSEQ multiplex PCR; TCRdb stores in-frame clones only, minus some. The sample holds fewer than 400,000 clones, around nine tenths seen once. Turning to this clone: What it recognizes is unknown.

Notes on the study in general: Non-spike TCR breadth showed similarity between vaccine and placebo recipients. Vaccine recipients posted higher spike-specific TCR breadth than their placebo counterparts.

Treatment specified: around 19 received Ad26.COV2.S at low or high dose, single or two shots; about 5 received placebo; per-sample allocation not given. At day 63 after the first vaccine or placebo injection, samples were drawn. Aged 18-55 years, donor was enrolled in Boston in 2020. Specimen: peripheral blood, collected in a trial of Ad26.COV2.S vaccine versus placebo. The sequence derives from a person aged 18-65 years who received the Ad26.COV2.S COVID-19 vaccine or a placebo.

The CDR3 DNA is TGTGCCAGCAGTTTCCAGCGGGGGGAAGACTACGAGCAGTACTTC. It yields the protein CASSFQRGEDYEQYF. This chain joins TRBV27 and TRBJ2-7; 9 nucleotides align to TRBD2. Trimming removed 3 bases from V and 3 bases from J; junction bases left unmatched: 6. The germline V gene encodes CDR1 MNHEY and CDR2 SMNVEV (reference sequence). The CDR3 extends over 15 amino acids.